One and the same sample provided the 23 T cell receptor beta chains below, sequenced in a study of PD-1 blockade in mismatch repair-deficient tumors. TCRdb keeps only in-frame clones here, not all; method: immunoSEQ multiplex PCR. The data contain under 75,000 clones, around 89% of them seen just once; the ten biggest clones take up approximately 15%. Sequenced here: peripheral blood, sampled 52 weeks after starting pembrolizumab. The source of these receptors is an adult with mismatch repair-deficient cancer.

V usage is TRBV27 and J usage is TRBJ2-5; tentatively, D is TRBD1 (6 bases). Deletions cut 3 bases from V and 1 base from J, with 15 bases between. In germline, CDR1 is MNHEY, CDR2 SMNVEV (reference sequence). CDR3 size: 16 residues. CDR3 in amino acids: CASSFLRNRAQETQYF. The CDR3 region has the DNA TGTGCCAGCAGTTTCCTCCGTAACAGGGCCCAAGAGACCCAGTACTTC.

V and J are TRBV27 and TRBJ1-4; 9 nucleotides line up with TRBD1. V lost 3 bases to trimming and J lost 11 bases; unmatched junction nucleotides: 13. This CDR3 spans 16 amino acids. Germline values: CDR1 MNHEY, CDR2 SMNVEV (reference sequence). Written as DNA, the CDR3 is TGTGCCAGCAGTTTCAAATGGGGACAGGGCACGCAGAAACTGTTTTTT. This codes for CASSFKWGQGTQKLFF.

The rearrangement joins TRBV4-1 to TRBJ2-7, with D hard to call. This CDR3 has 13 amino acids. V lost 0 bases, J lost 4 bases, and 7 bases lay in between. CDR1 and CDR2 (germline): MGHRA, YSYEKL. CDR3 residues: CASSQEMSYEQYF. The CDR3 coding sequence is TGCGCCAGCAGCCAAGAAATGAGTTACGAGCAGTACTTC.

V and J are TRBV5-1 and TRBJ2-1; TRBD2 matches at 12 bases. The V segment lost 0 bases and the J segment 3 bases; nucleotides outside the gene matches: 4. This CDR3 has 17 amino acids. Germline-derived CDR1 and CDR2 are SGHRS and YFSETQ. The CDR3 coding sequence is TGCGCCAGCAGCTTGGCTCGGACTAGCGGGAACTACAATGAGCAGTTCTTC. Amino acid sequence: CASSLARTSGNYNEQFF.

The V call is TRBV27, the J call TRBJ2-7; D is uncertain. CDR3 size: 17 residues. Trimming took off 2 bases at V and 6 bases at J, with 23 bases between the two ends. Germline CDR1 MNHEY, CDR2 SMNVEV (reference sequence). CDR3 loop: CASSLVPDVMGEIEQYF. CDR3 nucleotide sequence: TGTGCCAGCAGTTTAGTCCCAGATGTGATGGGTGAGATCGAGCAGTACTTC.

The CDR3 nucleotides read TGTGCCAGCAGTTTCGATTTTAGGTCAGAAGGAACCATATATTTT. It codes for CASSFDFRSEGTIYF. V usage is TRBV28 and J usage is TRBJ1-3; no firm D call. The germline V gene encodes CDR1 MDHEN and CDR2 SYDVKM. This CDR3 region has 15 residues. The V gene lost 3 bases and the J gene lost 10 bases, with 19 bases spanning the gap.

The chain recombines TRBV6-5 with TRBJ2-1, with 9 positions matching TRBD1. Germline lookup yields CDR1 MNHEY and CDR2 SVGAGI. The CDR3 covers 15 residues. The junction had 5 bases not matched to a gene; V was cut back by 4 bases and J by 4 bases. The CDR3 DNA reads TGTGCCAGCAGTTCCAGGACAGGGGCATACAATGAGCAGTTCTTC. Its translation is CASSSRTGAYNEQFF.

The chain employs TRBV13 and TRBJ2-1; no reliable D call. V was shortened by 6 bases and J by 4 bases, with 4 bases between the two germline ends. Germline V lookup: CDR1 PRHDT, CDR2 FYEKMQ (reference sequence). The CDR3 is 11 residues long. Written as DNA, the CDR3 is TGTGCCAGCAGTCAGTACAATGAGCAGTTCTTC. This codes for CASSQYNEQFF.

V gene TRBV29-1 combines with J gene TRBJ2-3; 8 nucleotides agree with TRBD1. The CDR3 has 20 amino acids. Per the germline V gene, CDR1 is SQVTM and CDR2 is ANQGSEA. V lost 1 base to trimming and J lost 5 bases; unmatched junction nucleotides: 23. The CDR3 nucleotides are TGCAGCGTTGAAGTTTTTAAGGAGGGGGTCAGGACAGGGTCTGGAGATACGCAGTATTTT. Translating it yields CSVEVFKEGVRTGSGDTQYF.

This rearrangement joins TRBV29-1 to TRBJ1-2; 11 bases are shared with TRBD1. The CDR3 covers 13 residues. Germline loops: CDR1 SQVTM, CDR2 ANQGSEA. Trimming at V came to 3 bases and at J to 7 bases, leaving 4 bases not matched to a gene. Here the CDR3 DNA reads TGCAGCGTTGACCGGGGGACAGGGGGTGGCTACACCTTC. Translating gives CSVDRGTGGGYTF. The full variable domain, with the rest looked up from reference TRBV29-1 and TRBJ1-2, is SAVISQKPSRDICQRGTSLTIQCQVDSQVTMMFWYRQQPGQSLTLIATANQGSEATYESGFVIDKFPISRPNLTFSTLTVSNMSPEDSSIYLCSVDRGTGGGYTFGSGTRLTVV.

The chain links TRBV4-1 to TRBJ1-1, with 9 nucleotides matching TRBD1. Per germline, CDR1 MGHRA and CDR2 YSYEKL. This CDR3 region has 15 residues. The V gene end was trimmed by 1 base and the J gene end by 7 bases; junction bases not matched to a gene: 7. CDR3 amino acids: CASSQVRTGAVEAFF. DNA for the CDR3: TGCGCCAGCAGCCAAGTTCGGACAGGGGCTGTTGAAGCTTTCTTT.

This clone was recorded only once. The V and J genes are TRBV7-9 and TRBJ2-5; 8 nucleotides match TRBD2. The CDR3 spans 14 residues. Germline CDR1 reads SEHNR; CDR2 reads FQNEAQ (reference sequence). J was trimmed by 5 bases and V by 4 bases; bases with no gene match: 6. As DNA, the CDR3 is TGTGCCAGCAGCTCTCCTCGCGGGGGGGAGACCCAGTACTTC. This translates into CASSSPRGGETQYF.

The V and J genes are TRBV29-1 and TRBJ2-3, with a tentative D call TRBD2 (6 bases). This CDR3 contains 14 residues. Trimming took 8 bases from V and 2 from J, leaving 17 bases between them. The germline V gene encodes CDR1 SQVTM and CDR2 ANQGSEA. The CDR3 DNA sequence: TGCAGCCATTTTACTAGCCTATTCACAGATACGCAGTATTTT. This sequence encodes CSHFTSLFTDTQYF.

The genes are TRBV5-4 and TRBJ2-7; 7 bases agree with TRBD2. This CDR3 region has 14 residues. The V gene end was trimmed by 0 bases and the J gene end by 5 bases; junction bases not matched to a gene: 5. CDR1 is SGHNT and CDR2 is YYREEE in the germline V gene (reference sequence). CDR3 DNA: TGTGCCAGCAGCTTGGTCCGGGGAGGGGACGAGCAGTACTTC. Its translation is CASSLVRGGDEQYF.

This clone has a handful of counts. V is TRBV4-1 and J is TRBJ1-2; D ambiguous. CDR3 size: 15 residues. V was trimmed by 5 bases and J by 3 bases, leaving 16 bases between them. Germline V gives CDR1 MGHRA, CDR2 YSYEKL. The CDR3 reads CASSSRENDYYGYTF. The CDR3 DNA reads as TGCGCCAGCAGCAGCCGGGAAAACGATTACTATGGCTACACCTTC.

CDR3 in amino acids: CASSTGGGTEGYEQYF. CDR3 DNA sequence: TGTGCCAGCAGCACAGGGGGAGGGACAGAGGGTTACGAGCAGTACTTC. The V and J genes are TRBV28 and TRBJ2-7; possibly TRBD1 for D (8 bases). The CDR3 length is 16 residues. Germline assignment: CDR1 MDHEN and CDR2 SYDVKM. Between the trimmed V and J ends, which lost 6 bases and 4 bases, there was a span of 22 bases.

The CDR3 DNA follows: TGTGCCAGCAGCCAAGCCGGCGGGAGTTGGGACACGGAGCAGTTCTTC. Residues: CASSQAGGSWDTEQFF. The rearrangement links TRBV4-2 to TRBJ2-1; the D gene is possibly TRBD2 (7 bases). Germline CDR1 reads LGHNA; CDR2 reads YNFKEQ. The CDR3 is 16 amino acids. The ends were cut back, 1 base at V and 10 bases at J, with 20 bases in the middle.

The V and J genes are TRBV27 and TRBJ2-1; D is unclear. V was shortened by 5 bases and J by 0 bases, with 8 bases between the two germline ends. The length of the CDR3 is 14 residues. Per germline, CDR1 MNHEY and CDR2 SMNVEV (reference sequence). The CDR3 loop is CASSQVSSYNEQFF. The CDR3 DNA reads as TGTGCCAGCAGTCAGGTGAGCTCCTACAATGAGCAGTTCTTC.

The chain links TRBV4-1 to TRBJ2-2; D is possibly TRBD1 or TRBD2 (5 bases each). The CDR3 runs to 17 residues. Trimming left V 2 bases short and J 5 bases short, with 18 bases between. Germline V gives CDR1 MGHRA, CDR2 YSYEKL. CDR3 residues: CASSQRGSPEVTGELFF. Here the CDR3 DNA reads TGCGCCAGCAGCCAACGGGGCTCGCCCGAGGTTACCGGGGAGCTGTTTTTT.

The rearrangement links TRBV4-1 to TRBJ1-4, with D perhaps TRBD1 (5 bases). Per the germline V gene, CDR1 is MGHRA and CDR2 is YSYEKL. Trimming left V 2 bases short and J 4 bases short, with 14 bases between. This CDR3 region has 16 residues. The CDR3 bases are TGCGCCAGCAGCCAACTTTTAGGGACCCTTAATGAAAAACTGTTTTTT. Residues: CASSQLLGTLNEKLFF.

V and J are TRBV29-1 and TRBJ2-6; D remains ambiguous. Germline V gene data show CDR1 as SQVTM and CDR2 as ANQGSEA. Trimming removed 2 bases from V and 0 bases from J, with 11 bases in between. The CDR3 consists of 16 residues. As DNA, the CDR3 is TGCAGCGTTGAACTCGACGGGCACTCTGGGGCCAACGTCCTGACTTTC. It yields the protein CSVELDGHSGANVLTF.

This clone has a single count. The chain recombines TRBV11-2 with TRBJ2-1; D is unclear. Germline lookup yields CDR1 SGHAT and CDR2 FQNNGV. Deletions cut 3 bases from V and 9 bases from J, with 3 bases between. The CDR3 extends over 10 amino acids. The CDR3 nucleotides are TGTGCCAGCAGCTTGGGTGAGCAGTTCTTC. Translating gives CASSLGEQFF.

This chain links TRBV10-3 with TRBJ2-7; maybe TRBD2 (5 bases). Germline V gene data show CDR1 as ENHRY and CDR2 as SYGVKD. The CDR3 has 13 residues. The V and J ends lost 8 bases and 1 base respectively, with 12 bases between them. The CDR3 DNA is TGTGCCATCGGAAATGGGAGATCCTACGAGCAGTACTTC. This codes for CAIGNGRSYEQYF.